This TCR beta chain was captured by sequencing in a study of response to subunit inactivated influenza vaccine. The CDR3 sequence is 13 residues long. The V gene lost 2 bases and the J gene lost 8 bases, with 12 bases spanning the gap. One entry per CDR3 protein results from TCRdb running MiXCR on the RT-PCR reads. The sample carries over 450,000 distinct CDR3 sequences, 10% to 15% recorded once. Points from the study as a whole: There was a suggestion from the authors that each seasonal influenza vaccination recruits few new T cells.

As to this clonotype: What it binds is not known.

The rearrangement joins TRBV12-3 or TRBV12-4 to TRBJ1-2; weak D call: TRBD1 (5 bases). This material consisted of PBMCs from blood, taken 40 to 50 days after vaccination. This receptor was obtained from a man over 45 who received an inactivated influenza vaccine. The CDR3 here is CASSLSGTGGYTF. CDR3 nucleotides: TGTGCCAGCAGTTTAAGTGGGACGGGGGGCTACACCTTC.